The present TCR beta chain was sequenced within a study of memory CD4+ T cells and cytomegalovirus serostatus. Assay: immunoSEQ multiplex PCR; the TCRdb copy retains only in-frame clones and omits some. This table holds tens of thousands of clones, over 60% found once. This clone was seen once. The sort gate was single viable CD3+CD4+CD8-CD45RO+ cells for memory CD4+ T cells. CMV serostatus came from serum IgG against pp150, pp28, p38, p52. The sequence was obtained from an adult in good health and CMV-seronegative. The sequencing input was memory CD4+ T cells from blood.

The CDR3 bases are TGTGCCAGCAGCCCCTGGGGGGGGGCCCTAGCCAAAAACATTCAGTACTTC. Encoded protein: CASSPWGGALAKNIQYF. The V call is TRBV5-6, the J call TRBJ2-4; D is perhaps TRBD2 (7 bases). Germline V gene data show CDR1 as SGHDT and CDR2 as YYEEEE. Trimming removed 4 bases from V and 0 bases from J, with 17 bases in between. CDR3 length: 17 residues.